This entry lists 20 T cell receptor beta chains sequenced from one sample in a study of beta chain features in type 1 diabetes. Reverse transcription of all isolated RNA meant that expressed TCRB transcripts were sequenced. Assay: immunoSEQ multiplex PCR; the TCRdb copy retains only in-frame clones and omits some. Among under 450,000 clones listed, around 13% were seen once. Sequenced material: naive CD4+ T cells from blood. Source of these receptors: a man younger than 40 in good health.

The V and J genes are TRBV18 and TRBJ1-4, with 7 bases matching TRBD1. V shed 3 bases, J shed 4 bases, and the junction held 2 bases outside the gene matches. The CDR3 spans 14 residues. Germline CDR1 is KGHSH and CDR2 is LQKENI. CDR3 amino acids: CASSPGQLNEKLFF. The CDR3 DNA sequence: TGTGCCAGCTCACCGGGACAGCTTAATGAAAAACTGTTTTTT.

The CDR3 reads CASSTYRGRREPQHF. CDR3 DNA: TGTGCCAGCAGCACCTACAGGGGGCGCAGGGAGCCCCAGCATTTT. V usage is TRBV7-8 and J usage is TRBJ1-5; 9 nucleotides agree with TRBD1. Per the germline V gene, CDR1 is SGHVS and CDR2 is FQNEAQ. Germline trimming cut 5 bases from V and 8 bases from J; bases unmatched to any gene: 10. The CDR3 is 15 residues long.

CDR3 sequence (DNA): TGTGCCAGCTCACCAGGTACAGACCCCTATGGCTACACCTTC. Its protein product is CASSPGTDPYGYTF. The chain joins TRBV18 to TRBJ1-2, with no clear D. This CDR3 contains 14 residues. V dropped 2 bases and J dropped 4 bases, with 11 bases sitting between them. From germline, CDR1 is KGHSH and CDR2 LQKENI.

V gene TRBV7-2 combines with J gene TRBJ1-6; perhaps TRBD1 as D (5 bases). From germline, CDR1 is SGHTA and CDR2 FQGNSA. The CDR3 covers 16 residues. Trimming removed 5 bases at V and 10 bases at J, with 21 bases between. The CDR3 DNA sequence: TGTGCCAGCAGCCCCAGGCCGGGGCCTCGTTTCTCACCCCTCCACTTT. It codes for CASSPRPGPRFSPLHF. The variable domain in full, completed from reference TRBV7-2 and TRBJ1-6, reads GAGVSQSPSNKVTEKGKDVELRCDPISGHTALYWYRQSLGQGLEFLIYFQGNSAPDKSGLPSDRFSAERTGGSVSTLTIQRTQQEDSAVYLCASSPRPGPRFSPLHFGNGTRLTVT.

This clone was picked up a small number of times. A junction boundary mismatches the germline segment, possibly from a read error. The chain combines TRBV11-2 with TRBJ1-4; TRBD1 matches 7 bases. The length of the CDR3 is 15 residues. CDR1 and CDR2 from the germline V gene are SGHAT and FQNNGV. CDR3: CAISLSTGSNEKLFF. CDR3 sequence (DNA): TGTGCCATCAGCTTATCGACAGGGTCTAATGAAAAACTGTTTTTT.

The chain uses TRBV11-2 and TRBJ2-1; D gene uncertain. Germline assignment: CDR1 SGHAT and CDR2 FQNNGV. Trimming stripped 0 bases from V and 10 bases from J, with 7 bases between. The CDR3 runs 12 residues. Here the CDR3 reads CASSLEAAEQFF. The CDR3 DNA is TGTGCCAGCAGCTTAGAGGCAGCCGAGCAGTTCTTC.

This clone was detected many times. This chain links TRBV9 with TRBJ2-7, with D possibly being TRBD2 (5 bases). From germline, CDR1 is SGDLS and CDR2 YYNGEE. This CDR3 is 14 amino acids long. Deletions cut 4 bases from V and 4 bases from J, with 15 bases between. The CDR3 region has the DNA TGTGCCAGCAGCCCTGGAGCGGTGGGGTACGAGCAGTACGTC. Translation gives CASSPGAVGYEQYV.

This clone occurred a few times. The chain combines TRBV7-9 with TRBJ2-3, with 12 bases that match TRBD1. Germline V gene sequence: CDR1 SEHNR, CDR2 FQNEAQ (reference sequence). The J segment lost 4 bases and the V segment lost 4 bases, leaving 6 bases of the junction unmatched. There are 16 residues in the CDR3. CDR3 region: CASSSRDRGRADTQYF. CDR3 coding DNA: TGTGCCAGCAGCTCCCGGGACAGGGGGCGGGCAGATACGCAGTATTTT. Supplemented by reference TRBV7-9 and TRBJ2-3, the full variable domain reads DTGVSQNPRHKITKRGQNVTFRCDPISEHNRLYWYRQTLGQGPEFLTYFQNEAQLEKSRLLSDRFSAERPKGSFSTLEIQRTEQGDSAMYLCASSSRDRGRADTQYFGPGTRLTVL.

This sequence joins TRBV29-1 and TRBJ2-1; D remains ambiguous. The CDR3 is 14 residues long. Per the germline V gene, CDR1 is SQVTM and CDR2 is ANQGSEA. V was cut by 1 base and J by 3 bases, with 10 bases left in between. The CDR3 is CSVEVGHLYNEQFF. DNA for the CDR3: TGCAGCGTTGAAGTGGGTCACCTCTACAATGAGCAGTTCTTC.

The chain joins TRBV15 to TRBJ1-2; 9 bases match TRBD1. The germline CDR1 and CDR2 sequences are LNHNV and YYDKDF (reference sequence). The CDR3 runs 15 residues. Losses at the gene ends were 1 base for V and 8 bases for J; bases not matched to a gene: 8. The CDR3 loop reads CATSRVAQGAQGYTF. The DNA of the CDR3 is TGTGCCACCAGCAGAGTGGCACAGGGGGCGCAAGGCTACACCTTC.

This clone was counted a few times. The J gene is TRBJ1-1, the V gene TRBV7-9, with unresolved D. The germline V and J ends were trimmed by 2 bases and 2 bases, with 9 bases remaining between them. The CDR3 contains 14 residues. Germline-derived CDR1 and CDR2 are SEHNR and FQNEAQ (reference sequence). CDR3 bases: TGTGCCAGCAGCTTACGACTTTCTAACACTGAAGCTTTCTTT. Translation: CASSLRLSNTEAFF.

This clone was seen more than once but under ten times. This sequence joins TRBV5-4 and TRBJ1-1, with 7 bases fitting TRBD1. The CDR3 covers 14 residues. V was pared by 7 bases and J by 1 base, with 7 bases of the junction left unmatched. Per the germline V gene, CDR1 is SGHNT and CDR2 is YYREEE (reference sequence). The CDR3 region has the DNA TGTGCCAGCCGCGGGGGACAGAGGAACACTGAAGCTTTCTTT. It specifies CASRGGQRNTEAFF.

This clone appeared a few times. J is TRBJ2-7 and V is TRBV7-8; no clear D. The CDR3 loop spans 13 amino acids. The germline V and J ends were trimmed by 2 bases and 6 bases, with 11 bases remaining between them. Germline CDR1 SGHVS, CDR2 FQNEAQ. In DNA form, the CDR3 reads TGTGCCAGCAGCTTAATTGTCGGTCTCGAGCAGTACTTC. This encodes CASSLIVGLEQYF.

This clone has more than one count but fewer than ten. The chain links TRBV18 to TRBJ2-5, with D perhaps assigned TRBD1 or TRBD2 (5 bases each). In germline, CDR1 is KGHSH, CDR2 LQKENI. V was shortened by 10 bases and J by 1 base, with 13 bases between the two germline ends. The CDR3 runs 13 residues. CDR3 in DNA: TGTGCCACCACTTGGGGGATCCAAGAGACCCAGTACTTC. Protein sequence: CATTWGIQETQYF.

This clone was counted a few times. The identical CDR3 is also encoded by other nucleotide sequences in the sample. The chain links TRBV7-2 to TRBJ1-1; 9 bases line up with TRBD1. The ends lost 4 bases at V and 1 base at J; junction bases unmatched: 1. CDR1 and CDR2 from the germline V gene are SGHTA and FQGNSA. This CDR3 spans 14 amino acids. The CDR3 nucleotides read TGTGCCAGCAGCTCACAGGGGGCGAACACTGAAGCTTTCTTT. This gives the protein CASSSQGANTEAFF.

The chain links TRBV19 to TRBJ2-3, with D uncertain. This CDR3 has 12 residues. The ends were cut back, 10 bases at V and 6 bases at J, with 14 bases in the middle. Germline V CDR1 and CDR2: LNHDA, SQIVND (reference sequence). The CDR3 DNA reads TGTGCCACCAAGAGACCCCCGGATACGCAGTATTTT. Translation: CATKRPPDTQYF.

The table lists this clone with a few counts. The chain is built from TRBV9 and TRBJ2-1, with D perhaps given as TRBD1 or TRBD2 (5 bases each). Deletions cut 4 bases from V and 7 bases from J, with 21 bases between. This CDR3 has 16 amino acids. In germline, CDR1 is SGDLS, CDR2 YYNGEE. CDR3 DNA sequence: TGTGCCAGCAGCCCACAGACGACATACTGGGGGAATGAGCAGTTCTTC. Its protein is CASSPQTTYWGNEQFF. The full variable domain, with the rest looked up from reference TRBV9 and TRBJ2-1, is DSGVTQTPKHLITATGQRVTLRCSPRSGDLSVYWYQQSLDQGLQFLIQYYNGEERAKGNILERFSAQQFPDLHSELNLSSLELGDSALYFCASSPQTTYWGNEQFFGPGTRLTVL.

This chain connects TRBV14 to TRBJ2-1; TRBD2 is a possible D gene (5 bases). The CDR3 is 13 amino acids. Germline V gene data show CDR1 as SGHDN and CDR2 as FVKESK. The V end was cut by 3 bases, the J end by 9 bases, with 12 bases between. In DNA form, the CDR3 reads TGTGCCAGCAGCCATGCCTTAGAGGGTGAGCAGTTCTTC. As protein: CASSHALEGEQFF.

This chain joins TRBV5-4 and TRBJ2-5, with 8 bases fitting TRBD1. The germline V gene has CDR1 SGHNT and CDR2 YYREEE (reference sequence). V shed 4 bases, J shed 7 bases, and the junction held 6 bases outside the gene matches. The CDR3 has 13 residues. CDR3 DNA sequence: TGTGCCAGCAGCAACCAGGGGGCTGGGACCCAGTACTTC. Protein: CASSNQGAGTQYF.

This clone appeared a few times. CDR3 protein: CASSFSPGQGLFEQYV. In DNA form, the CDR3 reads TGTGCCAGCAGCTTCTCTCCGGGACAGGGTCTTTTCGAGCAGTACGTC. This chain links TRBV7-9 with TRBJ2-7, with 9 bases identical to TRBD1. This CDR3 comprises 16 residues. Germline assignment: CDR1 SEHNR and CDR2 FQNEAQ (reference sequence). Germline trimming cut 3 bases from V and 6 bases from J; bases unmatched to any gene: 12.